These 5 T cell receptor beta chains were sequenced from one sample in a study of cytomegalovirus exposure and HLA in healthy donors (dated by TCRdb to 2017 to 2019). Receptor libraries were prepared by the immunoSEQ multiplex PCR assay. For the multiplex PCR, a mixture combining 60 forward primers for TCR Vbeta segments and 13 reverse primers for TCR Jbeta segments was used. TCRdb holds this immuneACCESS table with in-frame rearrangements only. Some clones are missing; in checked studies, unresolved V genes explain under half, and the rest has no known cause. For this sample there are 110,000 to 150,000 clones; 75% appear just once. The ten largest clonotypes hold around 7% of the sample. Material: PBMCs. The receptors here all came from a young man in good health and CMV-seronegative.

A word on this clone: The identical CDR3 is also encoded by other nucleotide sequences in the sample. The V gene is TRBV5-1, the J gene TRBJ2-7; 8 nucleotides align to TRBD2. J lost 0 bases, V lost 0 bases, and 2 bases had no gene match. Germline loops: CDR1 SGHRS, CDR2 YFSETQ. This CDR3 is built from 15 residues. Written as DNA, the CDR3 is TGCGCCAGCAGCTTGGTAGCGGGGCGCTCCTACGAGCAGTACTTC. Translated: CASSLVAGRSYEQYF.

The rearrangement uses TRBV11-3 and TRBJ2-1; 15 bases fit TRBD2. CDR1 and CDR2 (germline): SGHNT, YENEEA. This CDR3 contains 18 residues. Losses at the gene ends were 2 bases for V and 8 bases for J; bases not matched to a gene: 10. The CDR3: CASSLSWTSGRAWDEQFF. Here the CDR3 DNA reads TGTGCCAGCAGCTTATCATGGACTAGCGGGAGGGCCTGGGATGAGCAGTTCTTC.

The chain recombines TRBV18 with TRBJ1-1; D gene ambiguous. V dropped 3 bases and J dropped 0 bases, with 11 bases sitting between them. The CDR3 is made up of 15 amino acids. The V gene's germline CDR1 is KGHSH and CDR2 LQKENI. The CDR3 here is CASSPPQYLNTEAFF. Written as DNA, the CDR3 is TGTGCCAGCTCACCTCCTCAGTATTTGAACACTGAAGCTTTCTTT.

The rearrangement links TRBV18 to TRBJ1-1, with 8 bases aligning to TRBD1. CDR1 KGHSH and CDR2 LQKENI come from the germline V gene. V gave up 5 bases and J gave up 3 bases; unmatched junction bases: 5. The CDR3 runs to 14 residues. The CDR3 reads CASSSDRADTEAFF. In nucleotides, the CDR3 is TGTGCCAGCTCATCGGACAGGGCGGACACTGAAGCTTTCTTT.

This chain uses TRBV2 with TRBJ2-7; TRBD1 matches 9 bases. CDR1 and CDR2 from the germline V gene are SNHLY and FYNNEI. This CDR3 spans 13 amino acids. V gave up 7 bases and J gave up 5 bases; unmatched junction bases: 6. This CDR3 reads CASTGTGHDEQYF. The CDR3 DNA sequence: TGTGCCAGCACCGGGACAGGGCACGACGAGCAGTACTTC.